This record covers a single T cell receptor beta chain. Its specificity is unknown. Original data processing: The study took CDR3 differences across clinicopathological groups and made a distant-metastasis classifier for papillary thyroid cancer from them. With MiXCR, TCRdb called clones anew from the PCR reads. These V and J calls derive from TCRdb rather than the authors' analysis. The table lists 9,000 to 15,000 clones, 32% of them singletons. Patients had received no treatment of any kind before thyroid surgery. The sample originates from a study of metastatic and nonmetastatic thyroid tumors. Turning to the study itself: Across blood and tumor or nodule tissue, repertoires from malignant and benign thyroid patients were compared with one another. Study observations and caveats: When malignant thyroid tumors were compared with benign nodules, TCR beta diversity was reportedly significantly higher in the malignant tumors. This held in both blood and tumor samples.

V shed 6 bases and J 4 bases; nucleotides not matched to a gene: 15. This CDR3 has 16 amino acids. Germline-derived CDR1 and CDR2 are DFQATT and SNEGSKA (reference sequence). The sample consisted of tumor tissue. This sequence was found in a female donor with papillary thyroid cancer or a benign thyroid nodule (not recorded which). Some clones in this sample may be carry-over from other donors' samples. The chain carries TRBV20-1 and TRBJ2-1, with TRBD2 matching over 7 bases. CDR3 in amino acids: CSAKRASGSGYNEQFF. The DNA for the CDR3 is TGCAGTGCGAAGCGTGCTAGCGGATCCGGTTACAATGAGCAGTTCTTC.